A selection of T cell receptor beta chains follows, all from one sample in a study of beta chain features in type 1 diabetes. Here immunoSEQ multiplex PCR was the method, and the copy in TCRdb shows in-frame clones only, minus some. The data hold almost 350,000 clones, with less than 9.5% observed a single time. Sequences were obtained from central memory CD4+ T cells from blood. Every receptor here comes from a woman between 18 and 30 years old in good health. Each CDR3 is given with its conserved first and last residue. The D gene is left open where the match is weak. Rows give clone size only sometimes, using once, few, many, or a class for an expanded clone.

d_call | j_call | v_call | clone_size | cdr3_nt | cdr3_aa
TRBD1 | TRBJ2-7 | TRBV27 | . | TGTGCCAGCAGTTCCGACAGGGTTCGTTCTTACGAGCAGTACTTC | CASSSDRVRSYEQYF
. | TRBJ2-4 | TRBV15 | . | TGTGCCACCAGCAGCGAGACCTGGCGCGGAAACATTCAGTACTTC | CATSSETWRGNIQYF
TRBD2 | TRBJ2-7 | TRBV5-1 | . | TGCGCCAGCAGTGGGGCTAGCGGGAGCTCCTACGAGCAGTACTTC | CASSGASGSSYEQYF
. | TRBJ2-3 | TRBV9 | once | TGTGCCAGCAGCGGATACGTCACAGATACGCAGTATTTT | CASSGYVTDTQYF
TRBD2 | TRBJ2-3 | TRBV18 | few | TGTGCCAGCTCACCCCGGGAGGGCGGGACAGATACGCAGTATTTT | CASSPREGGTDTQYF
. | TRBJ2-2 | TRBV7-2 | few | TGTGCCAGCCGCCAGGGACAGAACACCGGGGAGCTGTTTTTT | CASRQGQNTGELFF
. | TRBJ1-3 | TRBV28 | . | TGTGCCAGCAGACAGTTCCACTCTGGAAACACCATATATTTT | CASRQFHSGNTIYF
. | TRBJ1-2 | TRBV7-9 | few | TGTGCCAGCAGCTTATATCCGCATGAGGTCGGCTACACCTTC | CASSLYPHEVGYTF
. | TRBJ1-2 | TRBV21-1 | many | TGTGCCAGCAGCAAATCTGGCGAGGCATCCGGCTACACCTTC | CASSKSGEASGYTF
. | TRBJ1-2 | TRBV18 | many | TGTGCCAGCTCACCATCCGGACAGTATGGCTACACCTTC | CASSPSGQYGYTF
. | TRBJ1-5 | TRBV10-2 | few | TGCGCCAGCAGTGATGGGTGGTCTAGTCAGCCCCAGCATTTT | CASSDGWSSQPQHF
TRBD1 | TRBJ2-5 | TRBV29-1 | . | TGCAGCGCCCGAGAGGGGGCTAGCGAGACCCAGTACTTC | CSAREGASETQYF
. | TRBJ2-3 | TRBV4-2 | few | TGTGCCAGCAGCCAAGGGAACTCACATAGCACAGATACGCAGTATTTT | CASSQGNSHSTDTQYF
TRBD1 | TRBJ2-3 | TRBV10-3 | many | TGTGCCACGCGACAGGGGGGAGATACGCAGTATTTT | CATRQGGDTQYF
. | TRBJ2-5 | TRBV2 | . | TGTGCCAGCGGGCAGCAAGAGACCCAGTACTTC | CASGQQETQYF
TRBD1 | TRBJ2-1 | TRBV7-2 | few | TGTGCCAGCAGCTCAACAGGGGATGAGCAGTTCTTC | CASSSTGDEQFF
. | TRBJ2-1 | TRBV9 | few | TGTGCCAGCAGCGTAGGGACTAACAATGAGCAGTTCTTC | CASSVGTNNEQFF
. | TRBJ1-3 | TRBV25-1 | few | TGTGCCAGCAGTGGAACCGGGGGTGGAAACACCATATATTTT | CASSGTGGGNTIYF
TRBD1 | TRBJ2-5 | TRBV2 | few | TGTGCCAGCAGTGGAGGACAGGGGAGGGAGACCCAGTACTTC | CASSGGQGRETQYF
TRBD1 | TRBJ2-1 | TRBV7-2 | few | TGTGCCAGCAAGGGACAGGGGATCCACAATGAGCAGTTCTTC | CASKGQGIHNEQFF
. | TRBJ2-3 | TRBV15 | few | TGTGCCACCAGCCTAGTGACGGATACGCAGTATTTT | CATSLVTDTQYF
TRBD2 | TRBJ2-3 | TRBV5-1 | few | TGCGCCAGCAGCTTTTGGGGTTCTAGCGGGGCCACAGATACGCAGTATTTT | CASSFWGSSGATDTQYF
. | TRBJ2-7 | TRBV9 | . | TGTGCCAGCAGCGTAGGTCTGGGCACAGGTGACTACGAGCAGTACTTC | CASSVGLGTGDYEQYF
. | TRBJ2-2 | TRBV6-5 | few | TGTGCCAGCAGTTACGAGAACAGGGTTTCCGGGGAGCTGTTTTTT | CASSYENRVSGELFF
TRBD1 | TRBJ2-2 | TRBV9 | few | TGTGCCAGCAGCCGGGACAGGGGGCGCACCGGGGAGCTGTTTTTT | CASSRDRGRTGELFF
TRBD1 | TRBJ1-1 | TRBV27 | few | TGTGCCAGCAGTTCGACAGGGGCCCCGAAAGCTTTCTTT | CASSSTGAPKAFF
TRBD1 | TRBJ2-7 | TRBV6-5 | few | TGTGCCAGCAGGGGCACTACAGGGGGCAGGTACGAGCAGTACTTC | CASRGTTGGRYEQYF
TRBD2 | TRBJ2-7 | TRBV6-5 | . | TGTGCCAGCAGTTACTCGATAGCGGGAGGACTCTACGAGCAGTACTTC | CASSYSIAGGLYEQYF
. | TRBJ2-3 | TRBV10-3 | . | TGTGCCATCAGTGGGGAGCGGGCCAGCACAGATACGCAGTATTTT | CAISGERASTDTQYF
TRBD1 | TRBJ2-7 | TRBV9 | . | TGTGCCAGCAGTCCTACCGGGACAGGGGGATCCTACGAGCAGTACTTC | CASSPTGTGGSYEQYF
TRBD2 | TRBJ2-7 | TRBV28 | few | TGTGCCAGCAGCCCGCCAGCCGGGACTAGCGGGAGGCCCTACGAGCAGTACTTC | CASSPPAGTSGRPYEQYF
TRBD1 | TRBJ2-1 | TRBV27 | few | TGTGCCAGCAGTTTATCGTGGGACAGGGCTGCAATGAAGCAGTTCTTC | CASSLSWDRAAMKQFF
TRBD1 | TRBJ1-1 | TRBV6-6 | . | TGTGCCAGCAGGGCACAGGGGGGGAACACTGAAGCTTTCTTT | CASRAQGGNTEAFF
. | TRBJ1-2 | TRBV28 | few | TGTGCCAGCAGCCCCCCGGGACGAAAACACTATGGCTACACCTTC | CASSPPGRKHYGYTF
. | TRBJ2-5 | TRBV28 | . | TGTGCCAGCAGTCTGACGAATCAAGAGACCCAGTACTTC | CASSLTNQETQYF
. | TRBJ2-5 | TRBV7-7 | few | TGTGCTAGCAGCTTAGATCCGCGGGAGACCCAGTACTTC | CASSLDPRETQYF
TRBD1 | TRBJ2-7 | TRBV6-5 | few | TGTGCCAGCAGTTATTCCGGGACAGGGGTCCACGAGCAGTACTTC | CASSYSGTGVHEQYF
. | TRBJ1-2 | TRBV9 | few | TGTGCCAGCAGCGTTTTTCTGGGTTGGGACCGGAGGGGCTACACCTTC | CASSVFLGWDRRGYTF
. | TRBJ2-7 | TRBV7-6 | few | TGTGCCAGCAGCCCCCGTTACCGGGGGACACGAGGGGGCTACGAGCAGTACTTC | CASSPRYRGTRGGYEQYF
. | TRBJ1-1 | TRBV14 | many | TGTGCCAGCAGCCAAGATCTGTCTTGGGGGCGCGGAGCTTTCTTT | CASSQDLSWGRGAFF
TRBD2 | TRBJ2-7 | TRBV29-1 | few | TGCAGCGTTGGTCGTGGCGGGAGAGGCTACGAGCAGTACTTC | CSVGRGGRGYEQYF
. | TRBJ1-2 | TRBV18 | many | TGTGCCAGCTCACCACGGGAAGATGGCTACACCTTC | CASSPREDGYTF
TRBD2 | TRBJ2-1 | TRBV7-2 | many | TGTGCCAGCAGCTTAGATCCGGGACTAGCACGAGAGCAGTTCTTC | CASSLDPGLAREQFF